Listed here is a single T cell receptor (beta chain). These data originate in a study of control samples from healthy donors and cancer patients. Per germline, CDR1 LNHNV and CDR2 YYDKDF (reference sequence). The CDR3 covers 15 residues. V lost 11 bases to trimming and J lost 8 bases; unmatched junction nucleotides: 12. Using immunoSEQ multiplex PCR, the repertoire was profiled, and TCRdb retains in-frame clones only, with some absent. The sample yields about 75,000 clones, about 93% seen once. The origin of this receptor is a woman aged 40 to 50 in good health. Material for sequencing was blood. This chain uses TRBV15 with TRBJ2-1, with 13 bases matching TRBD2. This CDR3 reads CAPGTSGAPGDEQFF. DNA of the CDR3: TGTGCCCCAGGGACTAGCGGGGCCCCAGGCGATGAGCAGTTCTTC.